This T cell receptor (delta chain) was profiled in a study of γδ T cells in repeated Plasmodium falciparum infection. Study context: Samples were taken at baseline, before some infections, and 21 days after each.

This clone occurred a few times. TCRdb shows a much larger clone's protein in place of this DNA's translation, and the two differ at residue 15, likely through a read error; the protein shown is translated from the DNA. The CDR3 length is 18 residues. CDR1 is TSWWSYY and CDR2 is QGS in the germline V gene. Bulk repertoires came from Vgamma9/Vdelta2+ or Vdelta2-negative gammadelta T cells flow-sorted from PBMC. TCRdb re-processed the multiplex PCR reads using CATT. The data hold tens of thousands of delta-chain clones, with 0.75% to 1% observed a single time. The chain uses TRDV1 and TRDJ1, with TRDD2 matching over 7 bases. No J segment appears in TCRdb, so it was assigned here by matching the sequence to germline. Sequenced: gamma-delta T cells from blood. The sequence was collected from a pool of human donors (malaria-infected and uninfected, not separated). The CDR3 protein is CALGERLLPRGYTDELIF. In DNA form, the CDR3 reads TGTGCTCTTGGGGAAAGGCTACTTCCTAGGGGGTACACCGATGAACTCATCTTT.